The rows below give T cell receptor beta chains drawn from one sample of a study of graft-versus-host responses after intestinal transplantation. Profiled with immunoSEQ multiplex PCR; TCRdb holds only in-frame clones, not every one. The sample lists about 92,000 clones; approximately 90% were seen once. These TCRs are of unknown antigen specificity. Here the sequenced sample was unstimulated CD8+ T cells sorted from spleen or lymph node cells, taken before intestinal transplant. Every receptor here comes from a human donor who received an intestinal transplant. Both conserved end residues are trimmed from each CDR3.

V	J	CDR3
TRBV6-5	TRBJ2-7	ASSYGPTGITEQY
TRBV19	TRBJ2-3	ASSKVGTELTDTQY
TRBV5-1	TRBJ2-7	ASSAGTGYEQY
TRBV11-2	TRBJ2-5	ASSFPLAQETQY
TRBV13	TRBJ2-1	ASTGLYYNEQF
TRBV28	TRBJ1-4	ASSQTDPNEKLF
TRBV4-2	TRBJ2-5	ASSQLDRQETQY
TRBV6-5	TRBJ1-2	ASSHQGETPYGYT
TRBV5-5	TRBJ1-1	ASSLEWGLLNTEAF
TRBV6-5	TRBJ2-3	ASSYGGNTDTQY
TRBV12-5	TRBJ2-5	ASGLGQDRGLETQY
TRBV5-3	TRBJ2-5	ARSSSRGWVETQY
TRBV27	TRBJ2-7	ASSLWEQAYEQY
TRBV12-5	TRBJ2-1	ASGWGTSGLHNEQF
TRBV28	TRBJ2-7	ASSEREGPYEQY
TRBV7-3	TRBJ2-5	ASSSIDPNPGFQETQY
TRBV5-4	TRBJ2-7	ASSPGPFGEQY